This T cell receptor beta chain was documented in a study of response to subunit inactivated influenza vaccine. From the RT-PCR reads, TCRdb called clonotypes with MiXCR, one entry per CDR3 protein. Here the sample spans fewer than 250,000 distinct CDR3 sequences, roughly an eighth being singletons. The length of the CDR3 is 15 residues. Deletions cut 1 base from V and 5 bases from J, with 14 bases between. Germline lookup yields CDR1 SGHAT and CDR2 FQNNGV. Details on this clonotype: Its specificity is not known.

Overall study results and limits: Only a handful of new T cells, the authors suggested, are recruited with each seasonal influenza vaccination.

The clonotype comes from a man in his forties or fifties who received an inactivated influenza vaccine. This specimen consisted of CD8+ T cells sorted from PBMCs, obtained roughly 5 days after vaccination. This chain links TRBV11-2 with TRBJ1-1, with D hard to call. CDR3 in DNA: TGTGCCAGCAGCTTAGCCGCCACCGTGGCGACTGAAGCTTTCTTT. Its protein product is CASSLAATVATEAFF.